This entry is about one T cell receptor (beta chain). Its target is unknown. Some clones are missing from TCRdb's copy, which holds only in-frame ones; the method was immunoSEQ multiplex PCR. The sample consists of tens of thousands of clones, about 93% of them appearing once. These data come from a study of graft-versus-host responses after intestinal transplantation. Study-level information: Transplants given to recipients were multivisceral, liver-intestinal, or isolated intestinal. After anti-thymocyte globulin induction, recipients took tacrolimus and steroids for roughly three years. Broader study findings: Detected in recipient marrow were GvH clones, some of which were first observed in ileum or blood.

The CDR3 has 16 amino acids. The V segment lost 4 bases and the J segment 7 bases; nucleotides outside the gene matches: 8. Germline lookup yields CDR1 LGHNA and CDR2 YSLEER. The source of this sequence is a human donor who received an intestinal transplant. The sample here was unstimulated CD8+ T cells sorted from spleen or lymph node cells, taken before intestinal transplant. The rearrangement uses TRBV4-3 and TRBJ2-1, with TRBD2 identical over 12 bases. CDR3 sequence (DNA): TGCGCCAGCAGCCCCCTAGCGGGGGGGCTTTTGAATGAGCAGTTCTTC. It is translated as CASSPLAGGLLNEQFF.